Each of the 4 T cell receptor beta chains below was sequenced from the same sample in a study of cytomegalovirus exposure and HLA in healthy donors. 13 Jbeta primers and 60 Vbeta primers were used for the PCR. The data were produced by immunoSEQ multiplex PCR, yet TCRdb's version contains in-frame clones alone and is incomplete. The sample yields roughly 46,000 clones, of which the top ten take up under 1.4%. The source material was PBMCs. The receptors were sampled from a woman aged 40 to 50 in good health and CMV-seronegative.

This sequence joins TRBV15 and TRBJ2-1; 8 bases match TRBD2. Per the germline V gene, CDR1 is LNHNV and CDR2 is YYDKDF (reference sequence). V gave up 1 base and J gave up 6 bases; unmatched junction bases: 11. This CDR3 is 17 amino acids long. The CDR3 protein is CATSRVTSGTVANEQFF. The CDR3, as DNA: TGTGCCACCAGCAGAGTTACTAGCGGTACCGTCGCCAATGAGCAGTTCTTC.

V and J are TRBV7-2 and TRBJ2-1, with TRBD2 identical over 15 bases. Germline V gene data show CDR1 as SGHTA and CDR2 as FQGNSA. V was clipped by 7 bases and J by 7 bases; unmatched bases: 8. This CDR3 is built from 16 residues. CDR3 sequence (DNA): TGTGCCAGCATCAGGCTGGGGACTAGCGGGAGGAATGAGCAGTTCTTC. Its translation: CASIRLGTSGRNEQFF. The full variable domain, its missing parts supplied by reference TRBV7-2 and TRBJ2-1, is GAGVSQSPSNKVTEKGKDVELRCDPISGHTALYWYRQSLGQGLEFLIYFQGNSAPDKSGLPSDRFSAERTGGSVSTLTIQRTQQEDSAVYLCASIRLGTSGRNEQFFGPGTRLTVL.

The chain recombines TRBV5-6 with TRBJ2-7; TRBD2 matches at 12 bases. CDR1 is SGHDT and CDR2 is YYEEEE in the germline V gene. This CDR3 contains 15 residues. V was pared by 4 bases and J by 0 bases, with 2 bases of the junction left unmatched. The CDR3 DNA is TGTGCCAGCAGCCGGACTAGCGGGACCTCCTACGAGCAGTACTTC. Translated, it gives CASSRTSGTSYEQYF. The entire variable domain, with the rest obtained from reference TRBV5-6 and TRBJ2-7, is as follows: DAGVTQSPTHLIKTRGQQVTLRCSPKSGHDTVSWYQQALGQGPQFIFQYYEEEERQRGNFPDRFSGHQFPNYSSELNVNALLLGDSALYLCASSRTSGTSYEQYFGPGTRLTVT.

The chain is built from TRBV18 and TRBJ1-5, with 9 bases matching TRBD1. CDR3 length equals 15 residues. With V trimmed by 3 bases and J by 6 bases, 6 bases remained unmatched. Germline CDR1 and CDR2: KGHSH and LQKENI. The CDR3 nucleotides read TGTGCCAGCTCACCGGGACAGGGATTGGTTCAGCCCCAGCATTTT. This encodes CASSPGQGLVQPQHF.